These 15 T cell receptor beta chains originate from one sample sequenced in a study of cytomegalovirus exposure and HLA in healthy donors. The PCR used 60 Vbeta and 13 Jbeta primers. Clones were sequenced by immunoSEQ multiplex PCR, and TCRdb holds only the in-frame ones, with some missing. The repertoire consists of over 60,000 clones, with around 72% occurring once and the leading ten covering roughly 15%. The specimen sequenced was PBMCs. All receptors derive from a male donor in good health and CMV-seropositive.

V and J are TRBV5-4 and TRBJ1-1, with no clear D. This CDR3 contains 13 residues. Germline-derived CDR1 and CDR2 are SGHNT and YYREEE (reference sequence). The V end was cut by 0 bases, the J end by 8 bases, with 11 bases between. This chain's CDR3 is CASSLAEAPEAFF. CDR3 coding DNA: TGTGCCAGCAGCTTGGCCGAAGCTCCAGAAGCTTTCTTT.

The chain is built from TRBV7-2 and TRBJ2-2, with D possibly being TRBD1 (7 bases). Germline lookup yields CDR1 SGHTA and CDR2 FQGNSA. There are 14 residues in the CDR3. V dropped 0 bases and J dropped 6 bases, with 8 bases sitting between them. As DNA, the CDR3 is TGTGCCAGCAGCTTAGCCAGGGGGGCCGGGGAGCTGTTTTTT. This gives the protein CASSLARGAGELFF.

This chain links TRBV27 with TRBJ2-3; 13 bases line up with TRBD2. The length of the CDR3 is 17 residues. The germline V gene encodes CDR1 MNHEY and CDR2 SMNVEV (reference sequence). Germline trimming cut 6 bases from V and 2 bases from J; bases unmatched to any gene: 8. In DNA form, the CDR3 reads TGTGCCAGCAGCCTTACTAGCGGGGGGGCTCTCACAGATACGCAGTATTTT. This gives the protein CASSLTSGGALTDTQYF.

The J gene is TRBJ2-5, the V gene TRBV10-3, with D unresolved. The CDR3 is made up of 14 amino acids. Germline lookup yields CDR1 ENHRY and CDR2 SYGVKD. Trimming pared 8 bases from V and 2 bases from J, leaving 15 bases between. CDR3 loop: CAIAYVGAQETQYF. CDR3 sequence (DNA): TGTGCCATCGCATACGTCGGTGCTCAAGAGACCCAGTACTTC.

J is TRBJ1-4 and V is TRBV7-6; 12 nucleotides agree with TRBD1. The germline CDR1 and CDR2 sequences are SGHVS and FNYEAQ. The CDR3 runs 15 residues. Trimming took 5 bases from V and 7 from J; bases not matched to a gene: 5. The CDR3 DNA is TGTGCCAGCAGCCTTGGGACAGGGGGCGGTGAAAAACTGTTTTTT. Translated: CASSLGTGGGEKLFF.

The CDR3 sequence: CASSLVQTGYNEQFF. DNA for the CDR3: TGTGCCAGCAGCTTAGTCCAGACTGGATACAATGAGCAGTTCTTC. This chain connects TRBV11-2 to TRBJ2-1; no firm D call. The V end was cut by 1 base, the J end by 4 bases, with 11 bases between. The CDR3 is 15 amino acids. Germline CDR1 SGHAT, CDR2 FQNNGV.

The rearrangement links TRBV27 to TRBJ2-7; no definite D call. The V and J ends lost 3 bases and 4 bases respectively, with 10 bases between them. Germline V CDR1 and CDR2: MNHEY, SMNVEV (reference sequence). The CDR3 loop spans 13 amino acids. The CDR3 nucleotides are TGTGCCAGCAGTTTCATCCTGAGTTACGAGCAGTACTTC. It is translated as CASSFILSYEQYF.

This clone was seen just once. The chain employs TRBV29-1 and TRBJ2-7, with TRBD1 matching 11 bases. The length of the CDR3 is 13 residues. Germline V gene data show CDR1 as SQVTM and CDR2 as ANQGSEA. V lost 4 bases and J lost 4; bases outside the gene matches: 3. The CDR3 nucleotides read TGCAGCGTTGTGGGACAGGGGGGTTACGAGCAGTACTTC. Its protein is CSVVGQGGYEQYF.

The chain recombines TRBV19 with TRBJ1-2; D uncertain. The CDR3 is 10 amino acids. Between the trimmed V and J ends, which lost 6 bases and 6 bases, there was a span of 5 bases. In germline, CDR1 is LNHDA, CDR2 SQIVND (reference sequence). CDR3 loop: CASRGDGYTF. The CDR3 nucleotides read TGTGCCAGTAGGGGAGATGGCTACACCTTC. The entire variable domain, with the rest obtained from reference TRBV19 and TRBJ1-2, is as follows: DGGITQSPKYLFRKEGQNVTLSCEQNLNHDAMYWYRQDPGQGLRLIYYSQIVNDFQKGDIAEGYSVSREKKESFPLTVTSAQKNPTAFYLCASRGDGYTFGSGTRLTVV.

The J gene is TRBJ2-1, the V gene TRBV19, with 12 bases identical to TRBD2. The CDR3 runs to 14 residues. CDR1 is LNHDA and CDR2 is SQIVND in the germline V gene (reference sequence). V was pared by 10 bases and J by 4 bases, with 5 bases of the junction left unmatched. The CDR3 nucleotides are TGTGCCACTAGCGGGAGGGCCACTTACAATGAGCAGTTCTTC. It translates to CATSGRATYNEQFF.

The CDR3 spells CASVGWQGNSPLHF. The DNA for the CDR3 is TGTGCCTCCGTAGGGTGGCAGGGGAATTCACCCCTCCACTTT. The chain carries TRBV30 and TRBJ1-6; TRBD1 is a possible D gene (6 bases). The CDR3 spans 14 residues. Germline lookup yields CDR1 GTSNPN and CDR2 SVGIG (reference sequence). Trimming took 7 bases from V and 7 from J, leaving 17 bases between them. The variable domain in full, with the rest retrieved from reference TRBV30 and TRBJ1-6, is SQTIHQWPATLVQPVGSPLSLECTVEGTSNPNLYWYRQAAGRGLQLLFYSVGIGQISSEVPQNLSASRPQDRQFILSSKKLLLSDSGFYLCASVGWQGNSPLHFGNGTRLTVT.

The chain is built from TRBV29-1 and TRBJ2-2; D is possibly TRBD1 (6 bases). The V gene lost 2 bases and the J gene lost 5 bases, with 18 bases spanning the gap. Looked up from germline, CDR1 is SQVTM and CDR2 is ANQGSEA. CDR3 length: 16 residues. CDR3 nucleotides: TGCAGCGTTGAATCCGTTTCTACAGGGAGAACCGGGGAGCTGTTTTTT. Its translation: CSVESVSTGRTGELFF.

This chain connects TRBV29-1 to TRBJ2-1; D is ambiguous. The CDR3 spans 12 residues. The germline CDR1 and CDR2 sequences are SQVTM and ANQGSEA. Trimming pared 4 bases from V and 3 bases from J, leaving 7 bases between. The DNA of the CDR3 is TGCAGCGTTGTTGCCGGCTACAATGAGCAGTTCTTC. It is translated as CSVVAGYNEQFF.

In its sample, this clone was seen a few times. V and J are TRBV6-5 and TRBJ1-1; no firm D call. The V and J ends lost 6 bases and 2 bases respectively, with 13 bases between them. Germline CDR1 and CDR2: MNHEY and SVGAGI. The CDR3 spans 14 residues. The CDR3 coding sequence is TGTGCCAGCAGATCCTTCCGGAGTAACACTGAAGCTTTCTTT. It translates to CASRSFRSNTEAFF.

DNA for the CDR3: TGTGCCTGGAGACTCCTAGCGCAAGAGACCCAGTACTTC. Translating it yields CAWRLLAQETQYF. The V call is TRBV30, the J call TRBJ2-5; perhaps TRBD2 as D (6 bases). The V end lost 3 bases, the J end lost 2 bases, and 10 bases lay between the germline ends. CDR1 and CDR2 (germline): GTSNPN, SVGIG (reference sequence). This CDR3 contains 13 residues.